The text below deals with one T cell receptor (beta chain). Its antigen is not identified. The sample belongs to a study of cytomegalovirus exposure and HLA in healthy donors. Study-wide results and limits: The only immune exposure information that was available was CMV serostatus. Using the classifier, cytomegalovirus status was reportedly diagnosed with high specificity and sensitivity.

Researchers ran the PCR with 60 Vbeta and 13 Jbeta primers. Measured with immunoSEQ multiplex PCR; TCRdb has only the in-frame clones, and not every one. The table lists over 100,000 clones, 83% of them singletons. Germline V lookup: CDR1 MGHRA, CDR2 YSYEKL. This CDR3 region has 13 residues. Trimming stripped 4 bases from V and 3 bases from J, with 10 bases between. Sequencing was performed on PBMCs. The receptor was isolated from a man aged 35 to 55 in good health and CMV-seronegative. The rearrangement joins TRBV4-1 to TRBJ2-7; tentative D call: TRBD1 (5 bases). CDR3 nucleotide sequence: TGCGCCAGCAGCCGGGGCAGGAACTACGAGCAGTACTTC. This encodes CASSRGRNYEQYF.